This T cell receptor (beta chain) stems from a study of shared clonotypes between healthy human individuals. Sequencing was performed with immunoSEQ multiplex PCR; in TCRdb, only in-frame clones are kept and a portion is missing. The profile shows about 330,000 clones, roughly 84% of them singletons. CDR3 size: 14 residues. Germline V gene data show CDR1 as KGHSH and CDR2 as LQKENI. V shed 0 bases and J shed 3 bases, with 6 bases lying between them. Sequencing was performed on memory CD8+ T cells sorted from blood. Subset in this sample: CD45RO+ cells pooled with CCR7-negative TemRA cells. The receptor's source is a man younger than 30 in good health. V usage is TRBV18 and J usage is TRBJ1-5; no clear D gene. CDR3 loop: CASSPPGYNQPQHF. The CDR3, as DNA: TGTGCCAGCTCACCACCGGGTTACAATCAGCCCCAGCATTTT.